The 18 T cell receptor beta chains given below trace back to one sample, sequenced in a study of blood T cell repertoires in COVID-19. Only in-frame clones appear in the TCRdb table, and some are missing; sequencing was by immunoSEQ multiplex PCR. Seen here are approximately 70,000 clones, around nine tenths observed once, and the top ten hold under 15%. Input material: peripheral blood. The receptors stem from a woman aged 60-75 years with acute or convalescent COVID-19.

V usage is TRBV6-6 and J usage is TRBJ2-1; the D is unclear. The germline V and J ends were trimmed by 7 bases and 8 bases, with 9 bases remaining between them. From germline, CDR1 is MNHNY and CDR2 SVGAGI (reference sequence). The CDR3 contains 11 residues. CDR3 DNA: TGTGCCAGCACAATAGCCGATGAGCAGTTCTTC. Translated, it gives CASTIADEQFF.

As DNA, the CDR3 is TGTGCCACCAGTGCCCCGGCGGCGGGGAACAATGAGCAGTTCTTC. Translating it yields CATSAPAAGNNEQFF. V usage is TRBV24-1 and J usage is TRBJ2-1; weak D call: TRBD2 (6 bases). CDR3 length equals 15 residues. Trimming removed 5 bases at V and 5 bases at J, with 15 bases between. Germline V gene data show CDR1 as KGHDR and CDR2 as SFDVKD.

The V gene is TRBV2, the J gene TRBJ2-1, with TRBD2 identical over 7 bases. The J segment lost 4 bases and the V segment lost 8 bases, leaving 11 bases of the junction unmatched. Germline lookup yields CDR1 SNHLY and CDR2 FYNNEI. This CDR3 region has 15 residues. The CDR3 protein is CASEWGGSKYNEQFF. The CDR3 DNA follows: TGTGCCAGCGAGTGGGGGGGGTCTAAGTACAATGAGCAGTTCTTC. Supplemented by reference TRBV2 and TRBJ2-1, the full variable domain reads EPEVTQTPSHQVTQMGQEVILRCVPISNHLYFYWYRQILGQKVEFLVSFYNNEISEKSEIFDDQFSVERPDGSNFTLKIRSTKLEDSAMYFCASEWGGSKYNEQFFGPGTRLTVL.

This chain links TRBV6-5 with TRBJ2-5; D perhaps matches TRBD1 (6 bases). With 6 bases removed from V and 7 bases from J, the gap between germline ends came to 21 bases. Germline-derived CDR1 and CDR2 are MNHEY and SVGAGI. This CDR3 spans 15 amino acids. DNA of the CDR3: TGTGCCAGCAGCCCAGCCAGGGGTCGAGGGGCGACCCAGTACTTC. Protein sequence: CASSPARGRGATQYF.

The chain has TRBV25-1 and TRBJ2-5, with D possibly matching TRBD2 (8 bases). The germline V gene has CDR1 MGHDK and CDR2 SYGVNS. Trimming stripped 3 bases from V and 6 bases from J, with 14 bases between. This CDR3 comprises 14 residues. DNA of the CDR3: TGTGCCAGCAGTGATAGCGGGACAGCAAAGACCCAGTACTTC. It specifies CASSDSGTAKTQYF.

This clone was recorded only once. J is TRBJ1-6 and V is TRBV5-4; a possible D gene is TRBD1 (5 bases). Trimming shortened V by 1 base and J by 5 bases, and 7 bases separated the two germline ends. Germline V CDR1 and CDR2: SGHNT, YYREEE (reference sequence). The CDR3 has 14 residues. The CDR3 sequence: CASSLLQDNSPLHF. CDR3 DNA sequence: TGTGCCAGCAGCTTGCTACAGGATAATTCACCCCTCCACTTT.

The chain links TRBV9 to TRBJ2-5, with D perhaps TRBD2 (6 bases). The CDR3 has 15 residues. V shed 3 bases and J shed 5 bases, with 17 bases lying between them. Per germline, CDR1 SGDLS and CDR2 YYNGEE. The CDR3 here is CASSAATGGVETQYF. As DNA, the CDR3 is TGTGCCAGCAGCGCCGCCACCGGAGGGGTGGAGACCCAGTACTTC.

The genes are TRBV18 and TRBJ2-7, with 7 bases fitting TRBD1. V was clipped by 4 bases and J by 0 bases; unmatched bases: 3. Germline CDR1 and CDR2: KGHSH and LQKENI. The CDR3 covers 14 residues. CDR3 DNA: TGTGCCAGCTCACGAGGGGACAGCTCCTACGAGCAGTACTTC. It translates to CASSRGDSSYEQYF.

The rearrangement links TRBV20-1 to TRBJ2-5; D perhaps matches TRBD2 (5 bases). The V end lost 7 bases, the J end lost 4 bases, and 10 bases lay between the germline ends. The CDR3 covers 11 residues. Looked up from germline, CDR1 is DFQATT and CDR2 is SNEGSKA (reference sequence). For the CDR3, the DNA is TGCAGTGTGTATGAGGGAGAGACCCAGTACTTC. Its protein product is CSVYEGETQYF.

CDR3 sequence (DNA): TGTGCCAGCAGCGTACGGGGGGCCTTGGGAGAGCAGTACTTC. This sequence encodes CASSVRGALGEQYF. The chain uses TRBV9 and TRBJ2-7; D is possibly TRBD2 (7 bases). The CDR3 is 14 residues long. CDR1 is SGDLS and CDR2 is YYNGEE in the germline V gene. Trimming left V 1 base short and J 7 bases short, with 15 bases between.

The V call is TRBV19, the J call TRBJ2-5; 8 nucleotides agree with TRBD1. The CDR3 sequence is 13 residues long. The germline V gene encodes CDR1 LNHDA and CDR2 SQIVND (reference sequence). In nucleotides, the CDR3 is TGTGCTTCCCGGCAGGGGGCCGGGGAGACCCAGTACTTC. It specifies CASRQGAGETQYF.

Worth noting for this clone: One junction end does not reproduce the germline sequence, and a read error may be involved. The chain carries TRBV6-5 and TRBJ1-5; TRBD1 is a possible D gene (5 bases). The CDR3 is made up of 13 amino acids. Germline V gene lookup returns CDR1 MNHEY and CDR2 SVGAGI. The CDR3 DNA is TGTGTCAGCGGAGGGGCGTCCAATCAGCCCCAGCATTTT. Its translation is CVSGGASNQPQHF.

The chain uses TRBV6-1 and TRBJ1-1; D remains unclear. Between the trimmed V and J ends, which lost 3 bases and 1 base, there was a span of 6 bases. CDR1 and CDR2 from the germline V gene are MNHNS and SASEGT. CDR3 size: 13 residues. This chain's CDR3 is CASSEGGNTEAFF. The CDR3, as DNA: TGTGCCAGCAGTGAGGGAGGGAACACTGAAGCTTTCTTT.

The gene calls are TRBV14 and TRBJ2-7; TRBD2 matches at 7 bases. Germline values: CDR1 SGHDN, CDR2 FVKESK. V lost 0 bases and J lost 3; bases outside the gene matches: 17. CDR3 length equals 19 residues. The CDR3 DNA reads TGTGCCAGCAGCCAAGATCCCTTGTTAGGAGCGGGGATCCGCTACGAGCAGTACTTC. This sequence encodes CASSQDPLLGAGIRYEQYF.

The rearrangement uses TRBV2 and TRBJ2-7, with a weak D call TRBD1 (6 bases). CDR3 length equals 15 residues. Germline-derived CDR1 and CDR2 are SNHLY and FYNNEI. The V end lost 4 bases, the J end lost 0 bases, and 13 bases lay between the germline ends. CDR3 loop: CASSVRQDSSYEQYF. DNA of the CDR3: TGTGCCAGCAGTGTAAGACAGGATAGCTCCTACGAGCAGTACTTC. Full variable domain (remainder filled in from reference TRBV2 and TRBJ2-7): EPEVTQTPSHQVTQMGQEVILRCVPISNHLYFYWYRQILGQKVEFLVSFYNNEISEKSEIFDDQFSVERPDGSNFTLKIRSTKLEDSAMYFCASSVRQDSSYEQYFGPGTRLTVT.

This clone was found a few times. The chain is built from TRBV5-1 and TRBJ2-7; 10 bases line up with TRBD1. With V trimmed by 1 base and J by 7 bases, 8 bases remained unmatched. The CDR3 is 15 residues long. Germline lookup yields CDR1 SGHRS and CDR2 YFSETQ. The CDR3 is CASSLYGTGVTEQYF. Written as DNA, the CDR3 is TGCGCCAGCAGCTTGTATGGGACAGGGGTGACTGAGCAGTACTTC.

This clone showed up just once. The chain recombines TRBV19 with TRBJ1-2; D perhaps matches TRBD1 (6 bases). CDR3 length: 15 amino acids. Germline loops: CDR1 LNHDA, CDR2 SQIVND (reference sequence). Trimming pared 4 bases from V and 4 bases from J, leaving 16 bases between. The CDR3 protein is CASSTNTDRLYGYTF. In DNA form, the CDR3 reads TGTGCCAGTAGTACCAATACGGACAGACTCTATGGCTACACCTTC.

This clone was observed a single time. The CDR3 spells CATSAGTVNEKLFF. DNA for the CDR3: TGTGCCACCAGTGCAGGTACAGTTAATGAAAAACTGTTTTTT. The chain recombines TRBV24-1 with TRBJ1-4; D gene unclear. There are 14 residues in the CDR3. From germline, CDR1 is KGHDR and CDR2 SFDVKD. V was clipped by 5 bases and J by 4 bases, with 10 bases between them.